Shown below are 4 T cell receptor beta chains from a single sample sequenced in a study of HIV-infected children after antiretroviral therapy interruption. Treatment noted: PENTA 11 planned treatment interruption arm or continuous ART arm. RNA-based 3' RACE libraries used unique molecular identifiers. TCRdb recomputed calls from the 3' RACE reads with MiXCR, one row per CDR3 protein. The data show approximately 89,000 distinct CDR3 sequences, with 5.5% to 8.5% seen just once and 0.9% to 1.4% held by the top ten. The starting material was CD45RA+ CD4+ T cells from PBMCs, pooled from several time points, obtained from a donor given antiretroviral therapy, either interrupted or continuous. Regarding subset: naive CD4+ CD45RA+ CD45RO- T cells. The receptors shown here come from a pool of human donors with HIV.

This clonotype was seen at least ten times. The chain combines TRBV11-2 with TRBJ2-2; D not certain. Trimming removed 5 bases at V and 0 bases at J, with 4 bases between. This CDR3 spans 13 amino acids. Germline CDR1 is SGHAT and CDR2 is FQNNGV. As DNA, the CDR3 is TGTGCCAGCAGCCGCACGAACACCGGGGAGCTGTTTTTT. It encodes CASSRTNTGELFF.

Ten or more counts support this clonotype. The V and J genes are TRBV29-1 and TRBJ1-1; D remains unclear. The CDR3 sequence is 13 residues long. From germline, CDR1 is SQVTM and CDR2 ANQGSEA. Trimming shortened V by 5 bases and J by 3 bases, and 13 bases separated the two germline ends. In DNA, the CDR3 is TGCAGCGTTAGTCGGCTATTGGACACTGAAGCTTTCTTT. Protein product: CSVSRLLDTEAFF.

This clonotype was detected a few times. The V call is TRBV12-3 or TRBV12-4, the J call TRBJ1-1; D remains ambiguous. V was cut by 5 bases and J by 0 bases, with 13 bases left in between. The CDR3 has 15 amino acids. CDR3 nucleotide sequence: TGTGCCAGCAGTAATCGGGGAAGCATGAACACTGAAGCTTTCTTT. Protein sequence: CASSNRGSMNTEAFF.

Ten or more counts support this clonotype. The J gene is TRBJ1-1, the V gene TRBV14; possible D gene TRBD1, 5 bases. The CDR3 totals 17 residues. Germline CDR1 reads SGHDN; CDR2 reads FVKESK. V lost 3 bases to trimming and J lost 9 bases, with 26 bases between them. CDR3 sequence reads: CASSHILTAWVRGKAFF. For the CDR3, the DNA is TGTGCCAGCAGCCACATTCTGACAGCTTGGGTACGGGGAAAAGCTTTCTTT.